This T cell receptor beta chain was recovered during a study of T-cell reconstitution after alpha-beta-depleted transplantation in children. Unique molecular identifiers were incorporated into the prepared TCRbeta library. MiXCR was run by TCRdb on the PCR reads, yielding one entry per CDR3 protein. The data contain about 610,000 distinct CDR3 sequences, about 10% of them singletons. The CDR3 is 12 amino acids. V lost 5 bases, J lost 12 bases, and 17 bases lay in between. CDR1 SEHNR and CDR2 FQNEAQ come from the germline V gene (reference sequence). This chain links TRBV7-9 with TRBJ2-7; D is uncertain. The TCR comes from a human donor who donated a stem cell graft to a child with acute myeloid leukemia. Sequencing was performed on PBMCs from the stem cell graft donor, taken from the stem cell graft. CDR3 sequence (DNA): TGTGCCAGCAGCCCCGGATCGTTCGCGGCGTACTTC. It encodes CASSPGSFAAYF.